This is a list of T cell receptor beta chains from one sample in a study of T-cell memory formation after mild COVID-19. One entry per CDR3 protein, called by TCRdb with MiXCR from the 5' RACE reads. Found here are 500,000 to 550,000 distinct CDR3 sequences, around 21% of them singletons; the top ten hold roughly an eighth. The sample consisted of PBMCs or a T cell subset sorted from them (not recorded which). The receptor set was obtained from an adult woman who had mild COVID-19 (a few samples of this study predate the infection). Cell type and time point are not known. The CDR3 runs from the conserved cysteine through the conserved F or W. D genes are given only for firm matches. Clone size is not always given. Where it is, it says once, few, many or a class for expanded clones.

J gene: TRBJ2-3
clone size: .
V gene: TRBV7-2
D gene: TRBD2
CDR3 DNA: TGTGCCAGCAGCCGACCTCGGACTAGCGGGGGGGCGCGGACAGATACGCAGTATTTT
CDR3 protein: CASSRPRTSGGARTDTQYF

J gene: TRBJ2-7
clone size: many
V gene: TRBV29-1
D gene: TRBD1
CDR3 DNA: TGCAGCGTTGAAAGGACAGGGTCACCCTACGAGCAGTACTTC
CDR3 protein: CSVERTGSPYEQYF

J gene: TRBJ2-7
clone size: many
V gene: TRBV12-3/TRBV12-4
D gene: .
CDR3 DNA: TGTGCCAGCAGTTTACCGGAGGCCTCCTACGAGCAGTACTTC
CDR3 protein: CASSLPEASYEQYF

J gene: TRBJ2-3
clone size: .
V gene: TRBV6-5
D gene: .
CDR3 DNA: TGTGCCAGCAGTTACTCGGTGGGAGATACGCAGTATTTT
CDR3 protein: CASSYSVGDTQYF

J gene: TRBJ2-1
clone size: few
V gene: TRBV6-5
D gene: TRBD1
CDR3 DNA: TGTGCCAGCAGTTACGCCTACACAGGGGGCTATGAGCAGTTCTTC
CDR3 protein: CASSYAYTGGYEQFF

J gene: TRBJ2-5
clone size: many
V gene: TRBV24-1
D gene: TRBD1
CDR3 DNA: TGTGCCACCAGTGATCGGGACAGCCAAGAGACCCAGTACTTC
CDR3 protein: CATSDRDSQETQYF

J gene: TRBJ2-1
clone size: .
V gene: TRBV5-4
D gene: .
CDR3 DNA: TGTGCCAGCAGAAACAGCAGTACTGGTAACAATGAGCAGTTCTTC
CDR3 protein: CASRNSSTGNNEQFF

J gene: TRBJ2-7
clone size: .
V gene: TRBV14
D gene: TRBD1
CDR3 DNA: TGTGCCAGCAGCCCCAGACAGGGGGCAGCCGAGCAGTACTTC
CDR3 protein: CASSPRQGAAEQYF

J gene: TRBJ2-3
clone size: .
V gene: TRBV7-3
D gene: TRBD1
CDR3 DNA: TGTGCCAGCAGCTCGGGACAGACTTCGGATACGCAGTATTTT
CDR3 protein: CASSSGQTSDTQYF

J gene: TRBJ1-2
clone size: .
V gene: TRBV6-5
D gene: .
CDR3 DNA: TGTGCCAGCAGTTACTCGTCCCTGTATGGCTACACCTTC
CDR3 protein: CASSYSSLYGYTF

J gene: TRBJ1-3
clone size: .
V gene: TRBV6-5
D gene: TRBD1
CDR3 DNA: TGTGCCAGCAGTTACCAGAAGCCCGGGACAGGGGGCAGGAGATACTCTGGAAACACCATATATTTT
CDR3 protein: CASSYQKPGTGGRRYSGNTIYF

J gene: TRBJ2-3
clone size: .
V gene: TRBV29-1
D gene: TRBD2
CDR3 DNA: TGCAGCGTTGAGGGAGCGGGGGGGCCCCCAGATACGCAGTATTTT
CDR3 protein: CSVEGAGGPPDTQYF

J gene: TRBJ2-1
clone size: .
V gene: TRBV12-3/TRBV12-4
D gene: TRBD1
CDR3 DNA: TGTGCCAGCAGTTTAGAGGGGACAGGGATGGATGAGCAGTTCTTC
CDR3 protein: CASSLEGTGMDEQFF

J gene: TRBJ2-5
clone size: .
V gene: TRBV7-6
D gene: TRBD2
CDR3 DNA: TGTGCCAGCAGCCAGGTAGCGGGAGCGGAGACCCAGTACTTC
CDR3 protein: CASSQVAGAETQYF

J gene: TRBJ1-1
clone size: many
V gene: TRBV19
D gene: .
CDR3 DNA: TGTGCCAGTAGTGTGGCCTCGGGTGTTCCTGAAGCTTTCTTT
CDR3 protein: CASSVASGVPEAFF

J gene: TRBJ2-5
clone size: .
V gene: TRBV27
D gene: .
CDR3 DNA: TGTGCCAGCAGTTTGCGGCCCGGCCAAGAGACCCAGTACTTC
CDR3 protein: CASSLRPGQETQYF

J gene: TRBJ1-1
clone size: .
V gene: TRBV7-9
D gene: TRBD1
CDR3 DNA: TGTGCCAGCAGCCCCCGGGACAGGGCCACTGAAGCTTTCTTT
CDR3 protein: CASSPRDRATEAFF

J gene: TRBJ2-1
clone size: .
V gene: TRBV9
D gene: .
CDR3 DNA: TGTGCCAGCAGCGTAGGACCGGGCCGCTACAATGAGCAGTTCTTC
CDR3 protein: CASSVGPGRYNEQFF

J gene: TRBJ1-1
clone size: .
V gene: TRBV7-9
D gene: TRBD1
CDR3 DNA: TGTGCCAGCAGCCAAAAAAGGGGGCTGAACACTGAAGCTTTCTTT
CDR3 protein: CASSQKRGLNTEAFF

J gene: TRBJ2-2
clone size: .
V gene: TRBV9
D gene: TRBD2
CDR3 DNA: TGTGCCAGCAGCGGTAGCGGGAGTGTGAACACCGGGGAGCTGTTTTTT
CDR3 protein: CASSGSGSVNTGELFF

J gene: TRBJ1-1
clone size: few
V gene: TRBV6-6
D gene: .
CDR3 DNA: TGTGCCAGCAGTTACCCCCCGAGCGGGGCCACTGAAGCTTTCTTT
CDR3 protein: CASSYPPSGATEAFF

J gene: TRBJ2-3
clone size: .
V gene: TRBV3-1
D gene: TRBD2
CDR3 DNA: TGTGCCAGCAGCCAACTGACTAGCGGTTTCACAGATACGCAGTATTTT
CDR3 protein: CASSQLTSGFTDTQYF

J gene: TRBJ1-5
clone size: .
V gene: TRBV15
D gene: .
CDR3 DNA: TGTGCCACCAGCAGACGAGGGGCCGGGAATCAGCCCCAGCATTTT
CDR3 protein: CATSRRGAGNQPQHF

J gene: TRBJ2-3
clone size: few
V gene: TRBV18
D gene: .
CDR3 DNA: TGTGCCAGCTCACCTCCCGGGATCCCCGGACAGTATTTT
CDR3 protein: CASSPPGIPGQYF

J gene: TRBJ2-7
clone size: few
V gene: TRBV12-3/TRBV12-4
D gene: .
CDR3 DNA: TGTGCCAGCAGTTTACATCAGGGTGCCTACGAGCAGTACTTC
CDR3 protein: CASSLHQGAYEQYF

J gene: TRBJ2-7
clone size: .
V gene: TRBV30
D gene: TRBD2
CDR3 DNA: TGTGCCTGCGGGACTAGCGGGAGGGCCTACGAGCAGTACTTC
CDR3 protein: CACGTSGRAYEQYF

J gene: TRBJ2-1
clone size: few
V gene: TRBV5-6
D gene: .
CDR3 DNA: TGTGCCAGCAGCCGAACTAGGACAACTTACAATGAGCAGTTCTTC
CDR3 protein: CASSRTRTTYNEQFF

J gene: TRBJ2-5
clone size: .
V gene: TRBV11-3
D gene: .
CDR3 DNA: TGTGCCAGCAGCTTAGATAGTACCCGGCAAGAGACCCAGTACTTC
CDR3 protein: CASSLDSTRQETQYF

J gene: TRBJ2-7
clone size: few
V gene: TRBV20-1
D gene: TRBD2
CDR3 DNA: TGCAGTGCTAGTGGCCTAGCGGGAGTCGGTGAGCAGTACTTC
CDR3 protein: CSASGLAGVGEQYF

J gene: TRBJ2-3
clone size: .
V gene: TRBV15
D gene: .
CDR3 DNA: TGTGCCACCAGCAGAGGAGACCCGTCGAATACGCAGTATTTT
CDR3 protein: CATSRGDPSNTQYF

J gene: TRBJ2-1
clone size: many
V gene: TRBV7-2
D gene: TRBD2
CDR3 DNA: TGTGCCAGCAGCTTGACTAGCGGAGACTACAATGAGCAGTTCTTC
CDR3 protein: CASSLTSGDYNEQFF

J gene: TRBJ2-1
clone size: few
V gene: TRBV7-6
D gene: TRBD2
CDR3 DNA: TGTGCCAGCAGCCTGCCGATAGCGGGCAATGAGCAGTTCTTC
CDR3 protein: CASSLPIAGNEQFF

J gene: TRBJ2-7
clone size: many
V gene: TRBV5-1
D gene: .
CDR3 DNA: TGTGCCAGCAGCTTGGGGCAGGGGCCCTCCTACGAGCAGTACTTC
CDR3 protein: CASSLGQGPSYEQYF

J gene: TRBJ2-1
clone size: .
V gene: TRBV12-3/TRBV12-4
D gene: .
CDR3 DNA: TGTGCCAGCAGCCCTTTGAGTGGACCGGACTACAATGAGCAGTTCTTC
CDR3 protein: CASSPLSGPDYNEQFF

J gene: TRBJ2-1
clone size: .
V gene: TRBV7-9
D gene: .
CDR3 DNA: TGTGCCAGCAGCTCGATAGATGGGGAAATGGTTAATGAGCAGTTCTTC
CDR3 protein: CASSSIDGEMVNEQFF

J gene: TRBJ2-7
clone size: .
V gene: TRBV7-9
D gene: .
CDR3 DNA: TGTGCCAGCAGCTCCGCGAATCCGGGACACCGACCCTACGAGCAGTACTTC
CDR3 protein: CASSSANPGHRPYEQYF

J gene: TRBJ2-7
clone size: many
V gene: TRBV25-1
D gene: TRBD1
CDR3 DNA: TGTGCCAGCAGTGGCTCCGGGACAGGGGGCTACGAGCAGTACTTC
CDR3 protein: CASSGSGTGGYEQYF

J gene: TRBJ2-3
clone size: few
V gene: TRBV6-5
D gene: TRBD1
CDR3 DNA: TGTGCCAGCAGACCACAGGGGCGAGGAGATACGCAGTATTTT
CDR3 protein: CASRPQGRGDTQYF

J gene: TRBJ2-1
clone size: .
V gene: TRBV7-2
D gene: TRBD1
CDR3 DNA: TGTGCCAGCAGCTTAGCCCCAGGACAGGGACGGGACAATGAGCAGTTCTTC
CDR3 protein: CASSLAPGQGRDNEQFF